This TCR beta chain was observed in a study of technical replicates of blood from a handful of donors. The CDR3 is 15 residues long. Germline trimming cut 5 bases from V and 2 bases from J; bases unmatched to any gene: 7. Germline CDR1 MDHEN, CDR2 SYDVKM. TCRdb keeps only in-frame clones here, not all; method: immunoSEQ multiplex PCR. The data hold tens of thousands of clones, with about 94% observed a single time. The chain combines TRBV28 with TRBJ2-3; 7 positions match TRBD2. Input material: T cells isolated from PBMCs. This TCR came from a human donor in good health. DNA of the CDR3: TGTGCCAGCAGTATACTAGCGCGGCCCACAGATACGCAGTATTTT. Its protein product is CASSILARPTDTQYF.